This T cell receptor (beta chain) was captured by sequencing in a study of shared clonotypes between healthy human individuals (dated by TCRdb to about 2020). With respect to the entire study: The cohort included a few men and a couple of women between 18 and 49 years of age. To estimate repertoire size and how much clonotypes are shared between individuals, the study performed deep sequencing of blood TCR repertoires from roughly five healthy adults. Libraries were prepared and TCR repertoires were sequenced by different laboratories using diverse techniques, in order to increase sequencing depth and limit assay-specific biases. Between about 0.85 and 10 billion PBMCs per donor were obtained by leukapheresis. Per donor, three plates each were used for CD4 naive and CD4 memory, two for CD8 naive, and one for CD8 memory. What the study reported, not specific to this receptor: Larger estimated clonotype richness was generally found for naive subsets than for memory subsets. Even with the large sequencing depth, rarefaction of the sorted-subset datasets indicated that sequencing was incomplete. Sampling was restricted to blood, and TCR repertoires in tissues likely differ from the TCR repertoires found in blood. Clonotypes shared by all four sorted-subset donors showed higher generation probabilities than non-shared clonotypes. The small number of donors limited the genetic and exposure-history diversity represented. Across a handful of donors, about 5.2% of naive CD4, 3% to 3.5% of naive CD8, about 2.3% of memory CD4, and roughly 0.41% of memory CD8 clonotypes were shared. Pairwise subsampling indicated that sequencing depth was expected to affect the degree of clonotype sharing among donors.

Using the deep immunoSEQ assay, multiplex PCR amplified TCR CDR3 regions from genomic DNA. For each cell subset, the extracted genomic DNA was distributed evenly across all wells of several immunoSEQ 96-well plates, and each plate served as one replicate. Each replicate PCR for sorted subsets received approximately 220 ng genomic DNA, equal to about 29,000 T cell genomes. Purified libraries were quantified with a Qubit 3.0 fluorometer, sized on a Bioanalyzer 2100, and re-quantified with the KAPA Library Quantification kit. Every immunoSEQ 96-well plate was sequenced on a separate single-read 150-cycle Illumina NextSeq 550 flow cell. Turning to the authors' computational methods: Because the immunoSEQ output included only junctional sequences and no quality scores, the filtering could not be the same as the filtering used for full-length reads. Sequences were annotated with PyIR, a Python wrapper for IgBLAST v1.9, using IMGT germline references to assign V/J genes and CDR3. Reads were removed for weak V/J assignments (E-value above 1e-6), missing CDR3, stop codons, out-of-frame junctions, or ambiguous translated residues. A V3J clonotype was defined by an identical inferred V gene, J gene, and CDR3 amino acid sequence. Percentage overlap between repertoires was calculated by dividing the number of shared unique clonotypes by the size of the smaller repertoire. RTK rarefaction, the Chao1 estimator, and Recon v2.1 estimates of unobserved clonotypes were used to assess repertoire richness. For all TCRbeta clonotypes obtained by the gDNA method from a few donors, generation probabilities were computed with OLGA. Held by TCRdb, this immuneACCESS table contains in-frame sequences only and omits some clones. Under half of the omission traces to an unresolved V gene where checked; the cause of the rest is unknown. That table gives V, J and clone size, and the DNA gave D and trimming. The sample data list a few hundred thousand clones, and 74% of these were observed just once. The ten largest clones add up to about 9.4% of the sample.

CDR1 and CDR2 are read off the germline V gene (reference sequence) as PRHDT and FYEKMQ. Including the terminal cysteine and phenylalanine, the CDR3 comprises 14 residues. Only the CDR3 DNA is retained, 42 bases long and in frame from the first base. Germline trimming amounts to 5 bases on V and 4 bases on J, with 4 as the count of junction bases outside the gene matches. The donors were healthy, HIV-negative adults who had no recently reported acute infections or vaccinations. Only Caucasian adults living in Nashville, Tennessee, USA were represented among the donors. CD4+ T cells were enriched through magnetic negative selection, after which naive cells were positively selected on CD45RA and the remaining negative fraction served as the memory subset. Blood was collected by leukapheresis, and PBMCs were isolated by Ficoll-Histopaque density gradient centrifugation and then cryopreserved in liquid nitrogen vapor phase. Analytical flow cytometry was used to check the purity and quantity of each magnetically sorted T cell population. From each sorted fraction, genomic DNA was isolated and quantified by UV absorbance on a Nanodrop 2000c.

Worth noting for this clone: Its antigen specificity is not known. No base quality information exists; no much larger clone differs at one position.

Recombination joined TRBV13 with TRBJ2-3; 9 central bases correspond to TRBD2. The sequenced sample consisted of memory CD4+ T cells sorted from blood. The sample's cell subset or site, from its label and the paper: CD45RA-negative fraction. This TCR was recovered from a man in his thirties or forties in good health. The DNA sequence follows: TGTGCCAGCAGCGTTAGCGGGAGTGCAGATACGCAGTATTTT. This gives the protein CASSVSGSADTQYF. Reference TRBV13 and TRBJ2-3 proteins supply the regions before and after the CDR3; the full variable domain is: AAGVIQSPRHLIKEKRETATLKCYPIPRHDTVYWYQQGPGQDPQFLISFYEKMQSDKGSIPDRFSAQQFSDYHSELNMSSLELGDSALYFCASSVSGSADTQYFGPGTRLTVL.